These T cell receptor beta chains were read from a single sample in a study of early T cells in non-severe SARS-CoV-2 infection. TCRdb reprocessed the 5' RACE reads via MiXCR and lists one record per CDR3 protein. This sample has 86,000 or so distinct CDR3 sequences, with about an eighth found just once. Material for sequencing was whole blood. Every receptor here comes from an adult who was a healthcare worker with PCR-confirmed SARS-CoV-2 infection or an uninfected control (not recorded which). Both conserved end residues are part of each CDR3. D genes are given only for firm matches. For some rows the clone size is stated as once, few or many, or as a class when expanded; others skip it.

clone_size	d_call	v_call	j_call	cdr3_aa	cdr3_nt
few	.	TRBV7-3	TRBJ2-1	CASRVSGSSYNEQFF	TGTGCCAGCAGAGTGTCGGGGAGCTCCTACAATGAGCAGTTCTTC
many	TRBD1	TRBV10-1	TRBJ2-5	CASSSTGAGTQYF	TGCGCCAGCAGTTCGACAGGGGCCGGGACCCAGTACTTC
.	.	TRBV19	TRBJ1-5	CASSTDSYNQPQHF	TGTGCCAGTAGTACGGACTCGTACAATCAGCCCCAGCATTTT
many	.	TRBV7-3	TRBJ2-5	CASSLGHGGVETQYF	TGTGCCAGCAGCTTGGGCCACGGAGGGGTAGAGACCCAGTACTTC
once	.	TRBV3-1	TRBJ1-1	CASSQRGGTEAFF	TGTGCCAGCAGCCAGCGGGGGGGAACTGAAGCTTTCTTT
many	.	TRBV4-1	TRBJ2-1	CASSQEISSSYNEQFF	TGCGCCAGCAGCCAAGAGATATCGAGCTCCTACAATGAGCAGTTCTTC
.	.	TRBV7-2	TRBJ1-2	CASSWPGQASFYGYTF	TGTGCCAGCAGCTGGCCGGGACAAGCGAGTTTCTATGGCTACACCTTC
many	TRBD1	TRBV19	TRBJ1-2	CASSGDRVGYGYTF	TGTGCCAGTAGTGGTGACAGGGTTGGCTATGGCTACACCTTC
.	TRBD2	TRBV6-6	TRBJ2-2	CASSYRLAVNTGELFF	TGTGCCAGCAGTTACCGACTAGCGGTGAACACCGGGGAGCTGTTTTTT
few	TRBD2	TRBV12-3/TRBV12-4	TRBJ2-1	CASSVASGGNEQFF	TGTGCCAGCAGTGTGGCTAGCGGGGGGAATGAGCAGTTCTTC
once	.	TRBV16	TRBJ2-7	CASSPSLRVEQYF	TGTGCCAGCAGCCCGTCACTCCGGGTCGAGCAGTACTTC
.	.	TRBV7-9	TRBJ2-2	CASSLINTGELFF	TGTGCCAGCAGCCTGATAAACACCGGGGAGCTGTTTTTT
.	TRBD1	TRBV7-2	TRBJ2-2	CASTWDRASPINTGELFF	TGTGCCAGCACCTGGGACAGGGCAAGCCCCATTAACACCGGGGAGCTGTTTTTT
many	.	TRBV18	TRBJ1-5	CASSPTANSNQPQHF	TGTGCCAGCTCACCCACAGCAAATAGCAATCAGCCCCAGCATTTT
.	.	TRBV7-9	TRBJ1-6	CASSPMMNSPLHF	TGTGCCAGCAGCCCGATGATGAATTCACCCCTCCACTTT
few	.	TRBV24-1	TRBJ1-2	CATLDGRGGYTF	TGTGCCACTTTGGACGGGCGAGGAGGCTACACCTTC
.	.	TRBV7-2	TRBJ1-5	CASSEQRNQPQHF	TGTGCCAGCAGCGAACAGCGTAATCAGCCCCAGCATTTT
many	.	TRBV20-1	TRBJ2-3	CSAAYPPGDTQYF	TGCAGTGCTGCCTATCCCCCGGGAGATACTCAGTATTTT
.	.	TRBV7-8	TRBJ2-2	CASSLRSGTNTGELFF	TGTGCCAGCAGCTTAAGATCCGGAACGAACACCGGGGAGCTGTTTTTT
many	.	TRBV20-1	TRBJ1-3	CSALGGFTIYF	TGCAGTGCGCTCGGGGGTTTCACCATATATTTT
many	.	TRBV27	TRBJ1-2	CASSLRVNYGYTF	TGTGCCAGCAGTTTAAGGGTGAACTATGGCTACACCTTC
.	.	TRBV6-5	TRBJ1-4	CASRGIATNEKLFF	TGTGCCAGCAGGGGGATTGCGACTAATGAAAAACTGTTTTTT
many	.	TRBV18	TRBJ1-1	CASSVSMNTEAFF	TGTGCCAGCTCAGTCTCGATGAACACTGAAGCTTTCTTT
.	.	TRBV5-4	TRBJ2-7	CASSLGPGYEQYF	TGTGCCAGCAGCTTGGGGCCCGGCTACGAGCAGTACTTC
.	.	TRBV6-6	TRBJ1-6	CASGELKGNSPLHF	TGTGCCAGTGGGGAGTTGAAGGGTAATTCACCCCTCCACTTT
many	TRBD2	TRBV7-7	TRBJ2-3	CASSLGASGSTDTQYF	TGTGCTAGCAGCTTAGGTGCTAGCGGTAGCACAGATACGCAGTATTTT
few	TRBD2	TRBV20-1	TRBJ2-2	CSARDAGGPKVAGELFF	TGCAGTGCTAGAGATGCGGGAGGGCCGAAGGTGGCCGGGGAGCTGTTTTTT
few	TRBD2	TRBV7-3	TRBJ2-7	CASSLLSGSSYEQYF	TGTGCCAGCAGCTTATTAAGCGGGAGCTCCTACGAGCAGTACTTC
many	.	TRBV27	TRBJ2-3	CASTTPGAGTDTQYF	TGTGCCAGTACCACGCCGGGAGCAGGGACAGATACGCAGTATTTT
.	.	TRBV21-1	TRBJ1-5	CASSKIVPDSNQPQHF	TGTGCCAGCAGCAAGATAGTTCCGGATAGCAATCAGCCCCAGCATTTT
many	TRBD1	TRBV7-6	TRBJ2-5	CASSPLVTGGRETQYF	TGTGCCAGCAGCCCGTTGGTGACAGGGGGCAGAGAGACCCAGTACTTC
.	.	TRBV9	TRBJ2-2	CASSVEYTGELFF	TGTGCCAGCAGCGTAGAGTACACCGGGGAGCTGTTTTTT
.	.	TRBV30	TRBJ1-3	CAWRHGRISGNTIYF	TGTGCCTGGAGGCACGGGAGAATTTCTGGAAACACCATATATTTT
many	.	TRBV6-2/TRBV6-3	TRBJ2-3	CASSPRGGLSTDTQYF	TGTGCCAGCAGCCCTAGGGGGGGACTGAGCACAGATACGCAGTATTTT
many	.	TRBV3-1	TRBJ2-2	CASSPSGTPNTGELFF	TGTGCCAGCAGCCCCTCCGGGACACCGAACACCGGGGAGCTGTTTTTT
.	.	TRBV4-2	TRBJ2-7	CASSQDPIMYEQYF	TGTGCCAGCAGCCAAGATCCCATTATGTACGAGCAGTACTTC
.	TRBD1	TRBV29-1	TRBJ2-2	CSVETRDRGQIGELFF	TGCAGCGTTGAGACACGGGACAGGGGGCAAATCGGGGAGCTGTTTTTT
many	.	TRBV7-3	TRBJ1-1	CASKGDGNTEAFF	TGTGCCAGCAAGGGGGACGGGAACACTGAAGCTTTCTTT
.	TRBD2	TRBV24-1	TRBJ2-1	CATSDFKGTSGTRYLDEQFF	TGTGCCACCAGTGATTTTAAAGGGACTAGCGGGACCAGGTACCTCGATGAGCAGTTCTTC
many	.	TRBV20-1	TRBJ1-1	CSARRGLNTEAFF	TGCAGTGCTCGACGGGGTTTGAACACTGAAGCTTTCTTT
many	TRBD1	TRBV14	TRBJ1-4	CASSPGRGRGEKLFF	TGTGCCAGCAGCCCCGGGAGGGGGCGAGGAGAAAAACTGTTTTTT
few	.	TRBV7-9	TRBJ2-3	CASSLALGQPDTQYF	TGTGCCAGCAGCTTAGCGCTAGGCCAACCAGATACGCAGTATTTT
few	TRBD1	TRBV3-1	TRBJ1-5	CANRGGGNQPQHF	TGTGCAAACAGGGGGGGAGGCAATCAGCCCCAGCATTTT
few	TRBD1	TRBV20-1	TRBJ2-2	CSARSRQGANGELFF	TGCAGTGCTAGATCCCGACAGGGGGCTAACGGGGAGCTGTTTTTT
many	.	TRBV7-8	TRBJ2-3	CASSGFGGTDTQYF	TGTGCCAGCAGCGGATTCGGTGGCACAGATACGCAGTATTTT
.	.	TRBV3-1	TRBJ2-2	CTSSQGLAVPGELFF	TGTACCAGCAGCCAAGGGCTAGCCGTTCCCGGGGAGCTGTTTTTT
.	TRBD1	TRBV14	TRBJ1-1	CASSNLEGGGDTEAFF	TGTGCCAGCAGCAACCTTGAAGGGGGCGGCGACACTGAAGCTTTCTTT
many	.	TRBV11-2	TRBJ2-1	CASSLERSEYNEQFF	TGTGCCAGCAGTCTTGAGCGGTCGGAATACAATGAGCAGTTCTTC
few	.	TRBV19	TRBJ2-1	CASSPGHHEQFF	TGTGCCAGTAGTCCGGGACACCATGAGCAGTTCTTC
few	.	TRBV15	TRBJ1-1	CATSRATGNTEAFF	TGTGCCACCAGCAGGGCGACAGGGAACACTGAAGCTTTCTTT
few	TRBD2	TRBV11-2	TRBJ2-5	CASSPLPAGGDQETQYF	TGTGCCAGCAGCCCTCTACCCGCGGGGGGAGACCAAGAGACCCAGTACTTC
few	.	TRBV12-3/TRBV12-4	TRBJ2-7	CASSPRSGGIYEQYF	TGTGCCAGCAGTCCCCGAAGTGGAGGGATATACGAGCAGTACTTC
many	TRBD1	TRBV6-5	TRBJ1-4	CASTRGTGRNPHEKLFF	TGTGCCAGCACCCGGGGGACAGGGAGAAACCCTCATGAAAAACTGTTTTTT
.	TRBD1	TRBV6-5	TRBJ1-1	CASSYDRDTEAFF	TGTGCCAGCAGTTACGACAGGGACACTGAAGCTTTCTTT
.	.	TRBV5-1	TRBJ2-7	CASSLPAHEQYF	TGCGCCAGCAGCTTGCCTGCCCACGAGCAGTACTTC
many	.	TRBV9	TRBJ2-1	CASSPDGGAGYNEQFF	TGTGCCAGCAGCCCAGATGGGGGGGCCGGTTACAATGAGCAGTTCTTC
many	TRBD1	TRBV2	TRBJ2-5	CASSSGGESEETQYF	TGTGCCAGCAGCTCAGGGGGCGAGTCAGAAGAGACCCAGTACTTC